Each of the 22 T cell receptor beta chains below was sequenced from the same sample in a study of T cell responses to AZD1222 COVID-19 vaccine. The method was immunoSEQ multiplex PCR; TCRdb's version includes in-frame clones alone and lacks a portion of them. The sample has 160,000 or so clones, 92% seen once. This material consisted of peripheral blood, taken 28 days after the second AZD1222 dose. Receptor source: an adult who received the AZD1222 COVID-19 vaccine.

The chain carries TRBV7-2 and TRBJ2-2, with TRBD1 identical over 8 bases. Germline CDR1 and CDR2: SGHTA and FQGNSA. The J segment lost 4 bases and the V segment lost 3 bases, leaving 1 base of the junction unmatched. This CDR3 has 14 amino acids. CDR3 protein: CASSFTGGTGELFF. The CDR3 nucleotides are TGTGCCAGCAGCTTTACAGGGGGCACCGGGGAGCTGTTTTTT.

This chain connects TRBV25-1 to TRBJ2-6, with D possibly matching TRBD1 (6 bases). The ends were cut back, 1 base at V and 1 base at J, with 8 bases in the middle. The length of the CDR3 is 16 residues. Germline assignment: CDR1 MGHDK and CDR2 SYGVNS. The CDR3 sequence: CASSEWGTSGANVLTF. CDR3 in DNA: TGTGCCAGCAGTGAATGGGGGACATCTGGGGCCAACGTCCTGACTTTC.

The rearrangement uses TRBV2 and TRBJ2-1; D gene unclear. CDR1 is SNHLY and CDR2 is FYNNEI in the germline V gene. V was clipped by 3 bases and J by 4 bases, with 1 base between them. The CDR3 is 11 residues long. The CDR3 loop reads CASSEYNEQFF. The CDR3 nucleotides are TGTGCCAGCAGTGAGTACAATGAGCAGTTCTTC.

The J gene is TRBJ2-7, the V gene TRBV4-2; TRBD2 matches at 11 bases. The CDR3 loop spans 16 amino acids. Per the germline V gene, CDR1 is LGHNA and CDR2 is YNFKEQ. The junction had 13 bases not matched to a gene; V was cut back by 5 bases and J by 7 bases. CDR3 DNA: TGTGCCAGCAGCACCACGACCAGGGCTAGCGGGGGGGAGCAGTACTTC. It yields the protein CASSTTTRASGGEQYF.

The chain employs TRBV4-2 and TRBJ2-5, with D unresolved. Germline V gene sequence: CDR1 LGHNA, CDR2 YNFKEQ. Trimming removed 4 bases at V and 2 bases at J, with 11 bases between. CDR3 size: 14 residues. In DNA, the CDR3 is TGTGCCAGCAGCCCGACGGCGTTGCAAGAGACCCAGTACTTC. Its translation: CASSPTALQETQYF.

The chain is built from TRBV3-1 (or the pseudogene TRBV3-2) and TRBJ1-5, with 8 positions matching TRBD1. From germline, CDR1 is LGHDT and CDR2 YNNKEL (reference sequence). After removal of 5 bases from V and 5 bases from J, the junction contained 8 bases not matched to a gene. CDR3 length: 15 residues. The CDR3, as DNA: TGTGCCAGCAGCGATAGACAGGGGTGGGATCAGCCCCAGCATTTT. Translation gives CASSDRQGWDQPQHF.

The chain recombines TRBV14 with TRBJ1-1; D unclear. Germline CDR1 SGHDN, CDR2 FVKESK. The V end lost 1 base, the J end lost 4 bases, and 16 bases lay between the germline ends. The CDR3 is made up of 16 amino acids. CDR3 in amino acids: CASSQGVTGFGTEAFF. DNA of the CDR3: TGTGCCAGCAGCCAAGGGGTAACGGGCTTCGGCACTGAAGCTTTCTTT.

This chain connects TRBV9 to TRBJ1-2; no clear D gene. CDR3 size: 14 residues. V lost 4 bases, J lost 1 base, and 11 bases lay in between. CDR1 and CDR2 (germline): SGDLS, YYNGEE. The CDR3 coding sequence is TGTGCCAGCAGCCCCTCCGGCTTTAACTATGGCTACACCTTC. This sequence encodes CASSPSGFNYGYTF.

Here the CDR3 reads CASSQDGLGDRGLGYTF. The CDR3 DNA reads as TGCGCCAGCAGCCAAGATGGTTTAGGGGACAGGGGGCTTGGCTACACCTTC. The chain couples TRBV4-1 to TRBJ1-2; 12 nucleotides agree with TRBD1. Per the germline V gene, CDR1 is MGHRA and CDR2 is YSYEKL. The ends lost 0 bases at V and 7 bases at J; junction bases unmatched: 9. There are 17 residues in the CDR3.

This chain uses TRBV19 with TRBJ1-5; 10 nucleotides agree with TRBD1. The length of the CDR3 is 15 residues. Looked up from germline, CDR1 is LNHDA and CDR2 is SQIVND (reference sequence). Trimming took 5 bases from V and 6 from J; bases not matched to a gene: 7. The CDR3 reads CASSVLDRGSQPQHF. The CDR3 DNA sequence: TGTGCCAGTAGTGTACTGGACAGGGGGAGTCAGCCCCAGCATTTT.

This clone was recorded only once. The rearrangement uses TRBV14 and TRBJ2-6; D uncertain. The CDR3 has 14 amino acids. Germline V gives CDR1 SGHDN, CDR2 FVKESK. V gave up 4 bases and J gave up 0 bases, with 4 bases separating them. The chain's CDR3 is CASSRNSGANVLTF. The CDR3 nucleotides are TGTGCCAGCAGCCGGAACTCTGGGGCCAACGTCCTGACTTTC.

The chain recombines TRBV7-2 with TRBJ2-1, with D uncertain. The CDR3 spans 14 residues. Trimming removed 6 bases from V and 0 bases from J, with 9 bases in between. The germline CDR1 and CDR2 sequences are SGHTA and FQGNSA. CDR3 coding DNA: TGTGCCAGCAGTGCCGTTACCTCCTACAATGAGCAGTTCTTC. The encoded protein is CASSAVTSYNEQFF. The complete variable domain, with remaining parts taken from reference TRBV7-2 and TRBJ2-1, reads GAGVSQSPSNKVTEKGKDVELRCDPISGHTALYWYRQSLGQGLEFLIYFQGNSAPDKSGLPSDRFSAERTGGSVSTLTIQRTQQEDSAVYLCASSAVTSYNEQFFGPGTRLTVL.

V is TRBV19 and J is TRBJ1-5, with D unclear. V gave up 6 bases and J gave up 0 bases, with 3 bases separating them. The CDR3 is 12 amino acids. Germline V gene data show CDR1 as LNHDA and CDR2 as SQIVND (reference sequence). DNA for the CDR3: TGTGCCAGTAGCCCTAGCAATCAGCCCCAGCATTTT. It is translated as CASSPSNQPQHF. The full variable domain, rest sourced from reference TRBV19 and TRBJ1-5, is DGGITQSPKYLFRKEGQNVTLSCEQNLNHDAMYWYRQDPGQGLRLIYYSQIVNDFQKGDIAEGYSVSREKKESFPLTVTSAQKNPTAFYLCASSPSNQPQHFGDGTRLSIL.

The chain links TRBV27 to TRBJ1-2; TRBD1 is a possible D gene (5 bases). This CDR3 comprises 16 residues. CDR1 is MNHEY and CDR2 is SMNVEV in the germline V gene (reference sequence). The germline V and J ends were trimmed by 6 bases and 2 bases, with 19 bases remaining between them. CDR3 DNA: TGTGCCAGCAGCGCATGGGCAGGGCGACCCAACTATGGCTACACCTTC. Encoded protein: CASSAWAGRPNYGYTF.

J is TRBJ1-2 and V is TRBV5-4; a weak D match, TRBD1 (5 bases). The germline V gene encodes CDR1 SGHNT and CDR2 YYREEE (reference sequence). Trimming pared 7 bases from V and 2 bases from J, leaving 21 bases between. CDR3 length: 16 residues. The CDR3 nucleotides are TGTGCCAGCCGATTATTTGGGGGAATACCCAACTATGGCTACACCTTC. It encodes CASRLFGGIPNYGYTF.

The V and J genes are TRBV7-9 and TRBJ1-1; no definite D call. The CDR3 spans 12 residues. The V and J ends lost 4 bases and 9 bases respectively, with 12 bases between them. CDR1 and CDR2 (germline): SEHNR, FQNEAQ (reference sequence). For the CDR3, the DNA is TGTGCCAGCAGCTACCCCGGGATTAAAGCTTTCTTT. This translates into CASSYPGIKAFF.

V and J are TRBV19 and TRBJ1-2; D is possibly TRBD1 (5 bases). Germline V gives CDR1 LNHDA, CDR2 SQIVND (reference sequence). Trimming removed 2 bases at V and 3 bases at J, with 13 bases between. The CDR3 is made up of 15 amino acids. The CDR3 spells CASSINHRTDYGYTF. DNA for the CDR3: TGTGCCAGTAGTATAAATCACAGGACGGACTATGGCTACACCTTC.

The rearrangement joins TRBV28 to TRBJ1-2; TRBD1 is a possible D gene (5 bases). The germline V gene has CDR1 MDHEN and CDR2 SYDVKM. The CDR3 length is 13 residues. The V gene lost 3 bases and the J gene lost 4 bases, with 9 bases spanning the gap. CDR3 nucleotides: TGTGCCAGCAGTTTGGGGCTAGGCTATGGCTACACCTTC. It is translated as CASSLGLGYGYTF.

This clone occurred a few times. The CDR3 region is CASSPAPTRQGVYGYTF. CDR3 coding DNA: TGTGCCAGCAGCCCCGCACCAACCCGACAGGGGGTCTATGGCTACACCTTC. The rearrangement joins TRBV4-2 to TRBJ1-2, with TRBD1 matching 9 bases. V was clipped by 4 bases and J by 4 bases; unmatched bases: 13. This CDR3 spans 17 amino acids. Germline V gene data show CDR1 as LGHNA and CDR2 as YNFKEQ.

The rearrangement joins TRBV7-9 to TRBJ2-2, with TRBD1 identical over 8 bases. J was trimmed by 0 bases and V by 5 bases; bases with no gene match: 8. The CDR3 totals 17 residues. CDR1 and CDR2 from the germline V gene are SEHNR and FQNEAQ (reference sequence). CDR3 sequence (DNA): TGTGCCAGCAGCGATAGGACAGGGCAGACGAACACCGGGGAGCTGTTTTTT. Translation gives CASSDRTGQTNTGELFF.

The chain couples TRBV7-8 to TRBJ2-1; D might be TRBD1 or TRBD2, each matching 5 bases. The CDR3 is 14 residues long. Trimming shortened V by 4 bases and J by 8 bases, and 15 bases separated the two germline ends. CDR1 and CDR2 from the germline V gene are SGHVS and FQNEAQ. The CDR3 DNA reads TGTGCCAGCAGCTCAATCGCAGGGCGGGATGAGCAGTTCTTC. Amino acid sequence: CASSSIAGRDEQFF.

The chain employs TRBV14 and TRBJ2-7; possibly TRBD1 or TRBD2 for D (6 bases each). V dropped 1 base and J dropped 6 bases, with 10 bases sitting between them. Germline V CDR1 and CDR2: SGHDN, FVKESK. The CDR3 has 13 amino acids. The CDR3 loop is CASSQVEGGEQYF. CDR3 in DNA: TGTGCCAGCAGCCAAGTCGAGGGGGGCGAGCAGTACTTC.